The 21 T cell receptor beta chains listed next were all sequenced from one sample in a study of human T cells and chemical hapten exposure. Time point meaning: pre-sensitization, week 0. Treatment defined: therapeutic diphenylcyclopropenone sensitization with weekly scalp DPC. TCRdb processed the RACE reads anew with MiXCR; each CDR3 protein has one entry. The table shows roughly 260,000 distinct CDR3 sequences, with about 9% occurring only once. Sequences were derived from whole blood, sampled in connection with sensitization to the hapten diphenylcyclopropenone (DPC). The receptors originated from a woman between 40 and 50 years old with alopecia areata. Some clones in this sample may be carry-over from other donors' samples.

The CDR3 is CASSPTKDSLTDTQYF. Here the CDR3 DNA reads TGTGCCAGCAGTCCCACGAAAGACTCCCTCACAGATACGCAGTATTTT. The rearrangement uses TRBV5-6 and TRBJ2-3; D ambiguous. Per germline, CDR1 SGHDT and CDR2 YYEEEE. Trimming removed 5 bases at V and 2 bases at J, with 18 bases between. The CDR3 has 16 residues. Full variable domain (rest looked up from reference TRBV5-6 and TRBJ2-3): DAGVTQSPTHLIKTRGQQVTLRCSPKSGHDTVSWYQQALGQGPQFIFQYYEEEERQRGNFPDRFSGHQFPNYSSELNVNALLLGDSALYLCASSPTKDSLTDTQYFGPGTRLTVL.

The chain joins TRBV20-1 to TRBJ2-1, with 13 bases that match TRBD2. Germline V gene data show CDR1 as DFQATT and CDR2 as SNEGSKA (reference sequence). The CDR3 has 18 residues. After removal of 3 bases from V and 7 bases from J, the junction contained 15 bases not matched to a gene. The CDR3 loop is CSASPIFRLAGGANEQFF. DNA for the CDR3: TGCAGTGCTAGCCCAATCTTCCGACTAGCGGGAGGAGCAAATGAGCAGTTCTTC.

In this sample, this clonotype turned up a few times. The CDR3 protein is CASSQAAVVETQYF. DNA for the CDR3: TGCGCCAGCAGCCAAGCCGCAGTGGTTGAGACCCAGTACTTC. This chain links TRBV4-1 with TRBJ2-5; D gene unclear. The CDR3 loop spans 14 amino acids. Trimming took off 1 base at V and 5 bases at J, with 11 bases between the two ends. CDR1 and CDR2 from the germline V gene are MGHRA and YSYEKL.

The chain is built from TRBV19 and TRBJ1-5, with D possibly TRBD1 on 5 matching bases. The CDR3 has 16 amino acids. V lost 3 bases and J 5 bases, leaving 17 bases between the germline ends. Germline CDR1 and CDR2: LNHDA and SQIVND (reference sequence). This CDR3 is CASSIAGTDAYQPQHF. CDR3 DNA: TGTGCCAGTAGTATCGCCGGGACGGACGCTTATCAGCCCCAGCATTTT.

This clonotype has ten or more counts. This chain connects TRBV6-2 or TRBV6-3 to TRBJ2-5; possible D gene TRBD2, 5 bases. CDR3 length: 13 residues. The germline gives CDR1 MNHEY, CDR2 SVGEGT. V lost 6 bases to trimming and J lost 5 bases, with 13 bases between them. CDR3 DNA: TGTGCCAGCAGCAGGCTAGCTGCGGAGACCCAGTACTTC. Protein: CASSRLAAETQYF.

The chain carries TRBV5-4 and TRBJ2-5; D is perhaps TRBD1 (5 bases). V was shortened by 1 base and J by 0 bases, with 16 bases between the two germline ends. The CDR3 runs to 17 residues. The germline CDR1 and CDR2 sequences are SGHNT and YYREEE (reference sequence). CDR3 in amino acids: CASSLPVGRPNQETQYF. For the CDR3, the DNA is TGTGCCAGCAGCTTGCCTGTGGGGCGGCCCAACCAAGAGACCCAGTACTTC. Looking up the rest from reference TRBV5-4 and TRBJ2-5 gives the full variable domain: ETGVTQSPTHLIKTRGQQVTLRCSSQSGHNTVSWYQQALGQGPQFIFQYYREEENGRGNFPPRFSGLQFPNYSSELNVNALELDDSALYLCASSLPVGRPNQETQYFGPGTRLLVL.

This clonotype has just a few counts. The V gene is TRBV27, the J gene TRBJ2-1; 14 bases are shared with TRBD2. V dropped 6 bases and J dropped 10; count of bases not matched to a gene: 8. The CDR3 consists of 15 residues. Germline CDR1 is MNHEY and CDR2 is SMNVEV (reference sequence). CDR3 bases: TGTGCCAGCAGCTCGGGACTAGCGGGAGACGGGGAGCAGTTCTTC. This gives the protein CASSSGLAGDGEQFF.

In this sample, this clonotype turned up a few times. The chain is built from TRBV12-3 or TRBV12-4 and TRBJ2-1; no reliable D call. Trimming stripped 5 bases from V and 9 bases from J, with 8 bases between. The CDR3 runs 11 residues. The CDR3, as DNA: TGTGCCAGCAGTGTGCGAATTGAGCAGTTCTTC. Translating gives CASSVRIEQFF.

CDR3 protein: CSAPGAGGDYGYTF. CDR3 bases: TGCAGTGCCCCGGGGGCAGGAGGGGACTATGGCTACACCTTC. V is TRBV20-1 and J is TRBJ1-2; perhaps TRBD1 as D (6 bases). This CDR3 spans 14 amino acids. V shed 6 bases and J shed 3 bases, with 17 bases lying between them. Per the germline V gene, CDR1 is DFQATT and CDR2 is SNEGSKA (reference sequence).

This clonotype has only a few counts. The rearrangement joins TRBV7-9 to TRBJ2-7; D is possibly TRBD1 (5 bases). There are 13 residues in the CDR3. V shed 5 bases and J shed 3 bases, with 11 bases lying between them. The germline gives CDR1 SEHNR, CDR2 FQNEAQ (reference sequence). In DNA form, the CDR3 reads TGTGCCAGCAGCGCCTGGGGCAGCTACGAGCAGTACTTC. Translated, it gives CASSAWGSYEQYF.

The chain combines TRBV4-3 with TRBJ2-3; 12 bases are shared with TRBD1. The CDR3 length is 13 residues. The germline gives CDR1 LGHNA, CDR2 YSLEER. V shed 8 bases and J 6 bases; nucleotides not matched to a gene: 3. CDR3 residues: CASGTGGEDTQYF. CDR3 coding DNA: TGCGCCAGCGGGACAGGGGGCGAGGATACGCAGTATTTT.

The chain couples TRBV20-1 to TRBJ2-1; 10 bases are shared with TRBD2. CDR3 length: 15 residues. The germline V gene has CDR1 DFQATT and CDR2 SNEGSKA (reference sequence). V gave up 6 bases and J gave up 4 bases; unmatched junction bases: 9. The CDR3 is CSARRAGGPYNEQFF. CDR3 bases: TGCAGTGCCCGTCGAGCGGGAGGGCCTTACAATGAGCAGTTCTTC.

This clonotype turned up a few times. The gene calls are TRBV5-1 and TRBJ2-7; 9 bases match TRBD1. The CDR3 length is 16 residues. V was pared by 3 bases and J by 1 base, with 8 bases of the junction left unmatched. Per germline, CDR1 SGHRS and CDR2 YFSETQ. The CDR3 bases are TGCGCCAGCAGCTCCGCCCCGGGACAGGGTTCCTACGAGCAGTACTTC. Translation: CASSSAPGQGSYEQYF.

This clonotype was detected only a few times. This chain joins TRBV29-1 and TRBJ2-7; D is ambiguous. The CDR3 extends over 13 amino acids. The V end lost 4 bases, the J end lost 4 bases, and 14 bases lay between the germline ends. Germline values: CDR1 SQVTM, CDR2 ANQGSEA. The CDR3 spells CSVAADLWYEQYF. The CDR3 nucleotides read TGCAGCGTTGCCGCCGATCTTTGGTACGAGCAGTACTTC.

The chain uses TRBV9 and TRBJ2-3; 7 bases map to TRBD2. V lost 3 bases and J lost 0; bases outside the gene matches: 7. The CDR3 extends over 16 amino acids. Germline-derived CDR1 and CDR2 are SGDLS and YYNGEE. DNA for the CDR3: TGTGCCAGCAGCGCGGGGCTAGCGGCTAGCACAGATACGCAGTATTTT. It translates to CASSAGLAASTDTQYF. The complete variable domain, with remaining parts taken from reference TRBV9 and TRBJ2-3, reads DSGVTQTPKHLITATGQRVTLRCSPRSGDLSVYWYQQSLDQGLQFLIQYYNGEERAKGNILERFSAQQFPDLHSELNLSSLELGDSALYFCASSAGLAASTDTQYFGPGTRLTVL.

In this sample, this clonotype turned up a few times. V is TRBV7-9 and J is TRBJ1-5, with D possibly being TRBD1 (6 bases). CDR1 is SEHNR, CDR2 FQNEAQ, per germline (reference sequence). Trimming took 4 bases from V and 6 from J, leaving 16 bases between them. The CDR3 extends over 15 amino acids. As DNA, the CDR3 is TGTGCCAGCAGCTCAGGGGCGGGGCAGGGTCAGCCCCAGCATTTT. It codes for CASSSGAGQGQPQHF.

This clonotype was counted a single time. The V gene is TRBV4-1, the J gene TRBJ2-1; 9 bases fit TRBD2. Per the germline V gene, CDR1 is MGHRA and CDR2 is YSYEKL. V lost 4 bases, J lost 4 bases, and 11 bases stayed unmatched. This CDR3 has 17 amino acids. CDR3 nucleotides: TGCGCCAGCAGCCTCGGTTCGGCTAGCGGGACTTACAATGAGCAGTTCTTC. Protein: CASSLGSASGTYNEQFF.

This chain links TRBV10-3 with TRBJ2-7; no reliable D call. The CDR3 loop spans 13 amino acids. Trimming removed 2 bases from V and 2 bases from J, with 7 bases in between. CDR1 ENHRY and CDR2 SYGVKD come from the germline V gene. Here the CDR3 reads CAISEGQAYEQYF. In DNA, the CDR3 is TGTGCCATCAGTGAGGGGCAGGCCTACGAGCAGTACTTC.

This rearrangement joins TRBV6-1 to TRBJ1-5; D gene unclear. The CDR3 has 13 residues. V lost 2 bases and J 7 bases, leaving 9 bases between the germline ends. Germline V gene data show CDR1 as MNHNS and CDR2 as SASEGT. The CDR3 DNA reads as TGTGCCAGCAGTGAAAACTGGCAGCAGCCCCAGCATTTT. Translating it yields CASSENWQQPQHF.

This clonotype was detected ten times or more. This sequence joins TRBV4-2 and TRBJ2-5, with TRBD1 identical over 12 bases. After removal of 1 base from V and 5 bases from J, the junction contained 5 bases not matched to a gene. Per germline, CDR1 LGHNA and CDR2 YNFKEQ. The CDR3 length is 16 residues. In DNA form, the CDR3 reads TGTGCCAGCAGCCAAGGGGGACAGGGGGCTCAGGAGACCCAGTACTTC. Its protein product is CASSQGGQGAQETQYF.

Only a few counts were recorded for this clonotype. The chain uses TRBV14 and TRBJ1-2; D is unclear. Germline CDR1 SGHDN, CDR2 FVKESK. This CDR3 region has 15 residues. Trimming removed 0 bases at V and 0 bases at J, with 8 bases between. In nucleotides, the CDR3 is TGTGCCAGCAGCCAAGAGGCAGTAGCTAACTATGGCTACACCTTC. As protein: CASSQEAVANYGYTF. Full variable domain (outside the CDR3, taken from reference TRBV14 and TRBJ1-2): EAGVTQFPSHSVIEKGQTVTLRCDPISGHDNLYWYRRVMGKEIKFLLHFVKESKQDESGMPNNRFLAERTGGTYSTLKVQPAELEDSGVYFCASSQEAVANYGYTFGSGTRLTVV.